Below, 21 T cell receptor beta chains from the same sample are listed, as sequenced in a study of T cell repertoires in cytomegalovirus infection. Their target antigens are unknown. One entry per CDR3 protein results from TCRdb running MiXCR on the reads. The sample yields fewer than 200,000 distinct CDR3 sequences, 20% to 25% seen once. Specimen: CD8+ T cells from cultured PBMCs, collected from culture after CMV antigen stimulation. The receptors were gathered from a human donor in good health (CMV status not recorded). Some clones in this sample may be carry-over from other donors' samples.

About this clonotype itself: No conserved phenylalanine or tryptophan is present at the end of the CDR3, so a read error is the likely explanation. The chain links TRBV7-2 to TRBJ1-2, with a possible D match to TRBD1 (5 bases). Germline loops: CDR1 SGHTA, CDR2 FQGNSA. V lost 4 bases to trimming and J lost 4 bases, with 13 bases between them. The CDR3 runs 14 residues. In nucleotides, the CDR3 is TGTGCCAGCAGCTCTGACAGAAGCATCTATGGCTACACCTTA. Its translation: CASSSDRSIYGYTL.

In its sample, this clonotype is medium-sized (0.01 to 0.1%). V and J are TRBV28 and TRBJ1-1; D unclear. The germline gives CDR1 MDHEN, CDR2 SYDVKM. This CDR3 comprises 16 residues. Trimming pared 8 bases from V and 2 bases from J, leaving 21 bases between. The CDR3 bases are TGTGCCAGCGGCCGAAACTTCCGGGCCCTAAACACTGAAGCTTTCTTT. This encodes CASGRNFRALNTEAFF.

The CDR3 bases are TGTGCCAGCAGCTTCGGGGACCGGGACAGGGGAATGTTCGACTACGAGCAGTACTTC. Protein: CASSFGDRDRGMFDYEQYF. The J gene is TRBJ2-7, the V gene TRBV7-2; TRBD1 agrees at 10 bases. Germline V gene sequence: CDR1 SGHTA, CDR2 FQGNSA. The CDR3 sequence is 19 residues long. V dropped 3 bases and J dropped 3; count of bases not matched to a gene: 17.

The V gene is TRBV18, the J gene TRBJ2-3; 13 positions match TRBD2. The CDR3 consists of 17 residues. Germline CDR1 KGHSH, CDR2 LQKENI. Unmatched junction bases numbered 5, after V lost 3 bases and J lost 2 bases. In nucleotides, the CDR3 is TGTGCCAGCTCACCCCGACTAGCGGGGGGTTCCACAGATACGCAGTATTTT. Encoded protein: CASSPRLAGGSTDTQYF.

The chain links TRBV7-2 to TRBJ2-7; TRBD1 might be the D (6 bases). V was cut by 2 bases and J by 5 bases, with 10 bases left in between. The CDR3 runs 13 residues. Germline V gives CDR1 SGHTA, CDR2 FQGNSA. The CDR3 here is CASSLSRGDEQYF. The CDR3 DNA reads as TGTGCCAGCAGCTTAAGCAGGGGCGACGAGCAGTACTTC.

The chain has TRBV12-5 and TRBJ1-2; D is uncertain. Germline V gives CDR1 LGHNT, CDR2 FRNRAP. V lost 2 bases and J 6 bases, leaving 10 bases between the germline ends. This CDR3 comprises 13 residues. The DNA for the CDR3 is TGTGCTAGTGGTTTGACCGGGAGGGATGGCTACACCTTC. Its protein product is CASGLTGRDGYTF.

This chain connects TRBV5-5 to TRBJ1-5, with D tentatively TRBD1 (5 bases). The CDR3 sequence is 16 residues long. The germline V gene has CDR1 SGHKS and CDR2 YYEKEE (reference sequence). V lost 0 bases, J lost 3 bases, and 13 bases lay in between. CDR3 nucleotide sequence: TGTGCCAGCAGCTTGGATCAGGGCCCTATCAATCAGCCCCAGCATTTT. Its protein product is CASSLDQGPINQPQHF.

The V call is TRBV7-6, the J call TRBJ1-2, with no clear D. This CDR3 has 14 amino acids. V gave up 4 bases and J gave up 0 bases, with 9 bases separating them. CDR1 is SGHVS and CDR2 is FNYEAQ in the germline V gene. The CDR3 region is CASSSGLSNYGYTF. In DNA, the CDR3 is TGTGCCAGCAGCTCCGGCCTTTCTAACTATGGCTACACCTTC. The variable domain in full, with the rest retrieved from reference TRBV7-6 and TRBJ1-2, is GAGVSQSPRYKVTKRGQDVALRCDPISGHVSLYWYRQALGQGPEFLTYFNYEAQQDKSGLPNDRFSAERPEGSISTLTIQRTEQRDSAMYRCASSSGLSNYGYTFGSGTRLTVV.

This clonotype turned up a few times. The chain links TRBV28 to TRBJ2-3, with D maybe TRBD1 (6 bases). There are 15 residues in the CDR3. V lost 6 bases and J lost 0, with 13 bases in between. Looked up from germline, CDR1 is MDHEN and CDR2 is SYDVKM. In DNA, the CDR3 is TGTGCCAGCAGCCGTCGAGGGGGTAGCACAGATACGCAGTATTTT. Its translation: CASSRRGGSTDTQYF.

The sample holds a few counts of this clonotype. J is TRBJ1-5 and V is TRBV6-6, with D possibly TRBD1 on 5 matching bases. Trimming took 7 bases from V and 0 from J, leaving 16 bases between them. The CDR3 totals 16 residues. Germline lookup yields CDR1 MNHNY and CDR2 SVGAGI (reference sequence). The CDR3 protein is CASTLRGVVSNQPQHF. As DNA, the CDR3 is TGTGCCAGCACGTTACGGGGGGTGGTTAGCAATCAGCCCCAGCATTTT.

This clonotype has more than one count but fewer than ten. The DNA for the CDR3 is TGTGCCAGCTGGGACAGCTCCTACGAGCAGTACTTC. It specifies CASWDSSYEQYF. This rearrangement joins TRBV19 to TRBJ2-7; 7 bases map to TRBD1. With 9 bases clipped from V and 0 bases from J, the junction kept 2 bases outside the gene matches. CDR3 length: 12 amino acids. Per the germline V gene, CDR1 is LNHDA and CDR2 is SQIVND (reference sequence).

This sequence joins TRBV4-1 and TRBJ2-7, with a weak D call TRBD1 (6 bases). This CDR3 has 13 residues. Trimming took off 3 bases at V and 2 bases at J, with 8 bases between the two ends. CDR1 MGHRA and CDR2 YSYEKL come from the germline V gene. Here the CDR3 DNA reads TGCGCCAGCAGCCAGGGGGCCACCTACGAGCAGTACTTC. Amino acids: CASSQGATYEQYF.

This clonotype was observed a few times. J is TRBJ1-2 and V is TRBV7-2, with D perhaps TRBD1 (5 bases). Germline values: CDR1 SGHTA, CDR2 FQGNSA. This CDR3 is 15 amino acids long. Trimming shortened V by 5 bases and J by 6 bases, and 19 bases separated the two germline ends. The DNA of the CDR3 is TGTGCCAGCAGCCCGACCTCAGGGAGAATCGATGGCTACACCTTC. Its translation is CASSPTSGRIDGYTF.

The chain is built from TRBV12-3 or TRBV12-4 and TRBJ2-1; 9 bases agree with TRBD1. The CDR3 loop spans 16 amino acids. Germline trimming cut 7 bases from V and 6 bases from J; bases unmatched to any gene: 13. For the CDR3, the DNA is TGTGCCAGCAAGAACCCGGACAGGGGTGGAAGCAATGAGCAGTTCTTC. Its protein is CASKNPDRGGSNEQFF.

The V call is TRBV7-9, the J call TRBJ1-2, with a tentative D call TRBD1 (6 bases). CDR3 length: 17 amino acids. Germline values: CDR1 SEHNR, CDR2 FQNEAQ (reference sequence). V lost 6 bases and J lost 0, with 20 bases in between. The CDR3 spells CASRLRDTSLANYGYTF. Written as DNA, the CDR3 is TGTGCCAGCAGACTCCGGGACACTTCATTAGCTAACTATGGCTACACCTTC.

In this sample, this clonotype turned up a few times. The J gene is TRBJ1-2, the V gene TRBV19; a weak D match, TRBD1 (6 bases). V was clipped by 5 bases and J by 7 bases, with 11 bases between them. CDR3 length: 12 amino acids. The germline CDR1 and CDR2 sequences are LNHDA and SQIVND (reference sequence). The DNA for the CDR3 is TGTGCCAGTAGTGCAGGGGTGGTTGGCTACACCTTC. This codes for CASSAGVVGYTF.

Only a few counts were recorded for this clonotype. This chain links TRBV7-8 with TRBJ1-3; no definite D call. The CDR3 runs 12 residues. CDR1 is SGHVS, CDR2 FQNEAQ, per germline. The V end was cut by 4 bases, the J end by 4 bases, with 5 bases between. CDR3 sequence reads: CASSSLGNTIYF. Written as DNA, the CDR3 is TGTGCCAGCAGCTCCCTCGGAAACACCATATATTTT.

The rearrangement uses TRBV4-3 and TRBJ2-1; unclear D gene. Germline assignment: CDR1 LGHNA and CDR2 YSLEER. V was cut by 3 bases and J by 9 bases, with 15 bases left in between. This CDR3 region has 14 residues. CDR3 nucleotides: TGCGCCAGCAGCCAGCTCCCTCCGAGAGGTGAGCAGTTCTTC. It is translated as CASSQLPPRGEQFF.

This chain links TRBV7-8 with TRBJ1-6; the D is unclear. The CDR3 totals 16 residues. Germline CDR1 reads SGHVS; CDR2 reads FQNEAQ. V was pared by 5 bases and J by 3 bases, with 14 bases between. In DNA, the CDR3 is TGTGCCAGCAGCCCTTATTTGGCGAACTATAATTCACCCCTCCACTTT. It translates to CASSPYLANYNSPLHF.

This clonotype was counted many times. This chain joins TRBV12-3 or TRBV12-4 and TRBJ2-3, with no clear D. V lost 0 bases and J 6 bases, leaving 10 bases between the germline ends. This CDR3 region has 14 residues. The chain's CDR3 is CASSLAIGTDTQYF. Written as DNA, the CDR3 is TGTGCCAGCAGTTTAGCGATCGGTACGGATACGCAGTATTTT.

The gene calls are TRBV6-5 and TRBJ1-2, with 7 bases aligning to TRBD1. The CDR3 is 14 amino acids. V was pared by 7 bases and J by 3 bases, with 8 bases of the junction left unmatched. CDR1 and CDR2 from the germline V gene are MNHEY and SVGAGI. Here the CDR3 reads CASTFDRDDYGYTF. CDR3 sequence (DNA): TGTGCCAGCACCTTTGACAGGGACGACTATGGCTACACCTTC.